These 24 T cell receptor beta chains were all obtained from the same sample, sequenced in a study of blood T cells in healthy people across ages. It was with a sample-barcoded 5' primer and a J-beta primer mix that a second PCR of roughly 7 to 11 cycles was run. One entry per CDR3 protein results from TCRdb running MiXCR on the 5' RACE reads. The table includes roughly 700,000 distinct CDR3 sequences, roughly 50% detected once. Sample: blood. Source of these receptors: a woman aged 60 to 75 in good health.

The rearrangement uses TRBV4-3 and TRBJ1-1, with 9 bases matching TRBD1. The junction had 5 bases not matched to a gene; V was cut back by 0 bases and J by 9 bases. In germline, CDR1 is LGHNA, CDR2 YSLEER. The CDR3 is made up of 14 amino acids. The CDR3 region has the DNA TGCGCCAGCAGCCAAGATCTACAGGGGGCGCAAGCTTTCTTT. Translating it yields CASSQDLQGAQAFF.

This sequence joins TRBV6-5 and TRBJ2-1; 8 nucleotides agree with TRBD2. After removal of 0 bases from V and 3 bases from J, the junction contained 7 bases not matched to a gene. The CDR3 extends over 17 amino acids. Per germline, CDR1 MNHEY and CDR2 SVGAGI. The CDR3 is CASSYSFLAGYYNEQFF. The CDR3 nucleotides are TGTGCCAGCAGTTACTCCTTTCTAGCGGGCTACTACAATGAGCAGTTCTTC.

The chain carries TRBV20-1 and TRBJ2-7; 8 bases are a match to TRBD2. Germline trimming cut 6 bases from V and 5 bases from J; bases unmatched to any gene: 9. The CDR3 is 13 residues long. Germline values: CDR1 DFQATT, CDR2 SNEGSKA (reference sequence). The CDR3 reads CSAESGSGDEQYF. Written as DNA, the CDR3 is TGCAGTGCCGAGAGCGGGAGTGGGGACGAGCAGTACTTC.

This chain links TRBV7-2 with TRBJ2-1; TRBD2 is a possible D gene (5 bases). CDR1 is SGHTA, CDR2 FQGNSA, per germline. The CDR3 consists of 14 residues. The V and J ends lost 5 bases and 9 bases respectively, with 17 bases between them. The CDR3, as DNA: TGTGCCAGCAGCACAAAGAGGGCGGGTGGTGAGCAGTTCTTC. This translates into CASSTKRAGGEQFF.

V usage is TRBV28 and J usage is TRBJ2-7; perhaps TRBD2 as D (5 bases). The CDR3 covers 14 residues. The germline V gene has CDR1 MDHEN and CDR2 SYDVKM. Trimming left V 6 bases short and J 5 bases short, with 17 bases between. The CDR3 spells CASRGLGLVDEQYF. For the CDR3, the DNA is TGTGCCAGCAGAGGACTCGGTCTGGTCGACGAGCAGTACTTC.

The chain is built from TRBV29-1 and TRBJ2-1; 10 bases line up with TRBD1. V trimming: 5 bases; J trimming: 6 bases; junction bases outside the gene matches: 4. CDR3 length equals 13 residues. Germline CDR1 is SQVTM and CDR2 is ANQGSEA. CDR3 coding DNA: TGCAGCGTTACCCGGGACAGGGGCAATGAGCAGTTCTTC. Its protein is CSVTRDRGNEQFF.

V usage is TRBV6-6 and J usage is TRBJ2-1, with 10 bases identical to TRBD1. The CDR3 loop spans 15 amino acids. Trimming removed 5 bases from V and 6 bases from J; junction bases left unmatched: 7. The germline gives CDR1 MNHNY, CDR2 SVGAGI (reference sequence). The CDR3 protein is CASSQGQGGGNEQFF. The CDR3 DNA is TGTGCCAGCAGTCAAGGACAGGGGGGGGGCAATGAGCAGTTCTTC.

In this sample, this clonotype turned up a few times. The V gene is TRBV28, the J gene TRBJ2-7; possible D gene TRBD2, 6 bases. The V end lost 2 bases, the J end lost 5 bases, and 19 bases lay between the germline ends. Germline V gene lookup returns CDR1 MDHEN and CDR2 SYDVKM. This CDR3 region has 16 residues. The CDR3 loop reads CASSLRGRGIRDEQYF. The CDR3 DNA reads as TGTGCCAGCAGTTTAAGGGGTCGCGGGATAAGGGACGAGCAGTACTTC.

The gene calls are TRBV20-1 and TRBJ2-1, with D possibly TRBD2 on 6 matching bases. V lost 3 bases to trimming and J lost 5 bases, with 17 bases between them. The germline V gene encodes CDR1 DFQATT and CDR2 SNEGSKA (reference sequence). The CDR3 runs 15 residues. The CDR3 bases are TGCAGTGCTAGCCTTATTAGCGGCCAAAACAATGAGCAGTTCTTC. This codes for CSASLISGQNNEQFF.

This clonotype was found many times. V gene TRBV7-2 combines with J gene TRBJ2-7; perhaps TRBD2 as D (6 bases). V gave up 5 bases and J gave up 4 bases, with 9 bases separating them. From germline, CDR1 is SGHTA and CDR2 FQGNSA. This CDR3 is 12 amino acids long. CDR3: CASSQAGYEQYF. DNA for the CDR3: TGTGCCAGCAGCCAGGCGGGGTACGAGCAGTACTTC.

The rearrangement uses TRBV5-6 and TRBJ1-1; the match to TRBD1 covers 10 bases. The J segment lost 3 bases and the V segment lost 4 bases, leaving 6 bases of the junction unmatched. CDR3 size: 15 residues. Germline-derived CDR1 and CDR2 are SGHDT and YYEEEE. This CDR3 is CASSPGQGMDTEAFF. CDR3 DNA sequence: TGTGCCAGCAGCCCGGGACAGGGGATGGACACTGAAGCTTTCTTT.

This clonotype was counted only a few times. The chain recombines TRBV5-1 with TRBJ1-1; a weak D match, TRBD1 (6 bases). Germline V gene lookup returns CDR1 SGHRS and CDR2 YFSETQ. Trimming shortened V by 0 bases and J by 4 bases, and 16 bases separated the two germline ends. The CDR3 runs to 16 residues. The CDR3: CASSLAPTGSGTEAFF. In DNA, the CDR3 is TGCGCCAGCAGCTTGGCACCAACAGGGTCGGGCACTGAAGCTTTCTTT. Combining the CDR3 with reference TRBV5-1 and TRBJ1-1 gives the whole variable domain KAGVTQTPRYLIKTRGQQVTLSCSPISGHRSVSWYQQTPGQGLQFLFEYFSETQRNKGNFPGRFSGRQFSNSRSEMNVSTLELGDSALYLCASSLAPTGSGTEAFFGQGTRLTVV.

Details on this clonotype: A clone one base away is much larger, so this may be a read error. This rearrangement joins TRBV20-1 to TRBJ2-5; the match to TRBD2 covers 7 bases. The J segment lost 4 bases and the V segment lost 4 bases, leaving 9 bases of the junction unmatched. Germline-derived CDR1 and CDR2 are DFQATT and SNEGSKA (reference sequence). This CDR3 comprises 14 residues. The CDR3 is CSANKRERGETQYF. The CDR3 DNA reads as TGCAGTGCTAATAAGCGGGAAAGGGGAGAGACCCAGTACTTC.

At least ten counts were recorded for this clonotype. The J gene is TRBJ2-3, the V gene TRBV29-1, with D tentatively TRBD2 (6 bases). Trimming pared 0 bases from V and 0 bases from J, leaving 16 bases between. Per germline, CDR1 SQVTM and CDR2 ANQGSEA. This CDR3 has 17 residues. CDR3 bases: TGCAGCGTTGAAGACCGAAAGGAGGGCCTGAGCACAGATACGCAGTATTTT. Residues: CSVEDRKEGLSTDTQYF.

The table lists this clonotype with a few counts. This chain links TRBV29-1 with TRBJ2-3; the match to TRBD2 covers 11 bases. Germline V CDR1 and CDR2: SQVTM, ANQGSEA. Trimming cost V 4 bases and J 7 bases; bases outside gene matches: 4. This CDR3 is built from 13 residues. In DNA form, the CDR3 reads TGCAGCGTTGTAGCGGGAGGGTCTTATACGCAGTATTTT. Amino acid sequence: CSVVAGGSYTQYF.

The CDR3 loop reads CASTRGTNEKLFF. The CDR3 DNA reads TGTGCCAGCACCCGGGGAACTAATGAAAAACTGTTTTTT. The chain joins TRBV12-3 or TRBV12-4 to TRBJ1-4, with unresolved D. Trimming took off 7 bases at V and 1 base at J, with 7 bases between the two ends. The CDR3 runs 13 residues.

The chain combines TRBV27 with TRBJ2-7; D may be TRBD2 (5 bases). This CDR3 has 13 amino acids. Germline-derived CDR1 and CDR2 are MNHEY and SMNVEV (reference sequence). The V gene lost 7 bases and the J gene lost 2 bases, with 12 bases spanning the gap. The CDR3 DNA reads as TGTGCCAGCATTAATTCGGGGACCTACGAGCAGTACTTC. This sequence encodes CASINSGTYEQYF.

J is TRBJ2-3 and V is TRBV24-1; 10 bases match TRBD2. In germline, CDR1 is KGHDR, CDR2 SFDVKD. CDR3 length: 18 amino acids. V lost 3 bases to trimming and J lost 1 base; unmatched junction nucleotides: 9. CDR3 nucleotides: TGTGCCACCAGTGATACCCCCGGGACTAGCGTTGGCACAGATACGCAGTATTTT. It specifies CATSDTPGTSVGTDTQYF.

The chain employs TRBV6-2 or TRBV6-3 and TRBJ2-1; 7 nucleotides match TRBD2. Germline CDR1 reads MNHEY; CDR2 reads SVGEGT. V shed 5 bases, J shed 0 bases, and the junction held 7 bases outside the gene matches. This CDR3 spans 16 amino acids. Here the CDR3 reads CASSRPGGSSYNEQFF. DNA of the CDR3: TGTGCCAGCAGTCGTCCTGGCGGGAGCTCCTACAATGAGCAGTTCTTC.

The rearrangement links TRBV7-9 to TRBJ2-5, with D maybe TRBD1 (6 bases). V was clipped by 2 bases and J by 5 bases, with 15 bases between them. Germline CDR1 is SEHNR and CDR2 is FQNEAQ (reference sequence). The CDR3 totals 15 residues. The CDR3 loop is CASSLYGPGAETQYF. The CDR3 region has the DNA TGTGCCAGCAGCTTATACGGCCCAGGGGCGGAGACCCAGTACTTC.

This clonotype was observed a few times. V gene TRBV20-1 combines with J gene TRBJ2-3, with a tentative D call TRBD2 (5 bases). Germline CDR1 and CDR2: DFQATT and SNEGSKA (reference sequence). The V end lost 6 bases, the J end lost 6 bases, and 28 bases lay between the germline ends. This CDR3 has 17 amino acids. The CDR3 bases are TGCAGTGCCCCAGTAACCCAGCGGCAAACGATCGAGGATACGCAGTATTTT. Translating gives CSAPVTQRQTIEDTQYF.

The chain employs TRBV30 and TRBJ2-1; D is perhaps TRBD2 (6 bases). This CDR3 is built from 22 residues. The germline CDR1 and CDR2 sequences are GTSNPN and SVGIG (reference sequence). V was cut by 3 bases and J by 0 bases, with 33 bases left in between. CDR3 sequence reads: CAWRMIYGQGDRRGYSYNEQFF. In nucleotides, the CDR3 is TGTGCCTGGAGAATGATCTACGGACAAGGGGACCGGAGGGGTTACTCCTACAATGAGCAGTTCTTC. Filled out from reference TRBV30 and TRBJ2-1, the complete variable domain reads SQTIHQWPATLVQPVGSPLSLECTVEGTSNPNLYWYRQAAGRGLQLLFYSVGIGQISSEVPQNLSASRPQDRQFILSSKKLLLSDSGFYLCAWRMIYGQGDRRGYSYNEQFFGPGTRLTVL.

V gene TRBV12-5 combines with J gene TRBJ2-5; D perhaps matches TRBD2 (5 bases). This CDR3 contains 17 residues. Germline-derived CDR1 and CDR2 are LGHNT and FRNRAP. V gave up 3 bases and J gave up 3 bases, with 20 bases separating them. Written as DNA, the CDR3 is TGTGCTAGTGGTTTTAGTGGTCCAGCGGAAGCAAAAGAGACCCAGTACTTC. Translated, it gives CASGFSGPAEAKETQYF.

This clonotype has just a few counts. The genes are TRBV25-1 and TRBJ2-5, with 10 nucleotides matching TRBD1. The J segment lost 3 bases and the V segment lost 8 bases, leaving 6 bases of the junction unmatched. The CDR3 loop spans 14 amino acids. Germline CDR1 MGHDK, CDR2 SYGVNS. DNA of the CDR3: TGTGCCAGCGTTACTGGACAGGGGGAAGAGACCCAGTACTTC. It yields the protein CASVTGQGEETQYF.